This T cell receptor (beta chain) was obtained from a study of OX40 agonist ivuxolimab in advanced cancers. Overall study context: Prior checkpoint blockade (anti-PD-1, anti-PD-L1 or anti-CTLA-4) was permitted; approximately 40% had it.

Sequencing was performed with immunoSEQ multiplex PCR; in TCRdb, only in-frame clones are kept and a portion is missing. This table holds 90,000 to 95,000 clones, around 87% found once. V was trimmed by 3 bases and J by 4 bases, leaving 10 bases between them. CDR1 is SGHTA, CDR2 FQGNSA, per germline. The CDR3 is 13 amino acids. This material consisted of CD4+ or CD8+ T cells sorted from blood, taken in a trial of the OX40 agonist ivuxolimab. The source of this sequence is an adult with an advanced solid tumor such as melanoma, head and neck, liver or kidney cancer. The chain couples TRBV7-2 to TRBJ2-7; possible D gene TRBD1, 5 bases. CDR3 coding DNA: TGTGCCAGCAGCTTGGCCGCAGGGTACGAGCAGTACGTC. Its translation is CASSLAAGYEQYV.